The 22 T cell receptor beta chains below were found in one sample sequenced in a study of T cells in women clearing cervical HPV infection. The assay was immunoSEQ multiplex PCR, and TCRdb's table has in-frame clones only and misses some. The listing records 20,000 to 25,000 clones. Sequenced: blood buffy coat. The origin of the receptors is a woman between 18 and 69 years old with a cervical HPV16 infection that either progressed to CIN3+ or cleared (not recorded which).

Note on this clone: The junction departs from the called germline gene at one end, perhaps through a read error. The read terminates 3 residues ahead of where the CDR3 ends, so the germline J gene completes it. V usage is TRBV18 and J usage is TRBJ2-7; the match to TRBD1 covers 10 bases. CDR3 length: 14 residues. The V gene's germline CDR1 is KGHSH and CDR2 LQKENI. CDR3 sequence: CAGSPGQGKYEQYF. The CDR3 bases that were read are TGTGCCGGCTCACCGGGACAGGGGAAATACGAG. The full variable domain, in which reference TRBV18 and TRBJ2-7 provide the parts outside the CDR3, is NAGVMQNPRHLVRRRGQEARLRCSPMKGHSHVYWYRQLPEEGLKFMVYLQKENIIDESGMPKERFSAEFPKEGPSILRIQQVVRGDSAAYFCAGSPGQGKYEQYFGPGTRLTVT.

A note on this clone: The read ends 3 residues before the CDR3 terminus; that terminus is restored from the germline J gene. V usage is TRBV20-1 and J usage is TRBJ1-6, with 8 positions matching TRBD1. The V and J ends lost 4 bases and 9 bases, in that order; junction bases with no gene match: 8. The CDR3 spans 14 residues. Germline V lookup: CDR1 DFQATT, CDR2 SNEGSKA (reference sequence). CDR3 bases read: TGCAGTGCTAAAATGGACAGGGACGCTTCACCC. Residues: CSAKMDRDASP. The complete CDR3 reads CSAKMDRDASPLHF.

With respect to this clone: Sequencing ends 3 residues short of the CDR3 end; the germline J gene provides the rest. The J gene is TRBJ1-2, the V gene TRBV7-9; possibly TRBD1 for D (5 bases). Germline V gives CDR1 SEHNR, CDR2 FQNEAQ (reference sequence). The CDR3 has 14 amino acids. The covered CDR3 bases are TGTGCCAGCCGGGCAGGGAGCTCCTACAATGAC. Residues: CASRAGSSYND. The complete CDR3 sequence is CASRAGSSYNDYTF. The full variable domain, with the rest looked up from reference TRBV7-9 and TRBJ1-2, is DTGVSQNPRHKITKRGQNVTFRCDPISEHNRLYWYRQTLGQGPEFLTYFQNEAQLEKSRLLSDRFSAERPKGSFSTLEIQRTEQGDSAMYLCASRAGSSYNDYTFGSGTRLTVV.

A remark on this clone: Sequencing ends 3 residues short of the CDR3 end; the germline J gene provides the rest. V is TRBV20-1 and J is TRBJ2-5; 14 bases are shared with TRBD2. V lost 5 bases, J lost 3 bases, and 5 bases stayed unmatched. Germline lookup yields CDR1 DFQATT and CDR2 SNEGSKA (reference sequence). This CDR3 has 15 amino acids. CDR3 region: CSASTSGRGKETQYF. The covered CDR3 bases are TGCAGTGCTTCGACTAGCGGGAGGGGAAAAGAGACC.

About this clone itself: The read gets to within 3 residues of the CDR3 end, and the germline J gene fills in the rest. The chain has TRBV19 and TRBJ1-6; perhaps TRBD1 as D (5 bases). CDR1 and CDR2 from the germline V gene are LNHDA and SQIVND (reference sequence). The CDR3 sequence is 13 residues long. V lost 3 bases to trimming and J lost 7 bases, with 7 bases between them. Here the CDR3 reads CASSIKGNSPLHF. CDR3 bases read: TGTGCCAGTAGTATTAAGGGGAATTCACCC.

With regard to this clone: The CDR3 goes on 3 residues after the read ends, and that part is filled in from the germline J gene. The gene calls are TRBV20-1 and TRBJ2-3; D is possibly TRBD2 (6 bases). This CDR3 comprises 13 residues. With 5 bases removed from V and 0 bases from J, the gap between germline ends came to 9 bases. The germline CDR1 and CDR2 sequences are DFQATT and SNEGSKA (reference sequence). The CDR3 bases that were read are TGCAGTGCTGATAGCGGTAGCACAGATACG. It encodes CSADSGSTDT. Given in full, the CDR3 is CSADSGSTDTQYF.

Worth noting for this clone: The sequenced fragment ends 3 residues before the CDR3 boundary, so the rest is inferred from the germline J gene. The V and J genes are TRBV6-2 or TRBV6-3 and TRBJ2-1, with 10 bases identical to TRBD2. Germline values: CDR1 MNHEY, CDR2 SVGEGT. This CDR3 comprises 14 residues. With V trimmed by 6 bases and J by 7 bases, 6 bases remained unmatched. Partial CDR3 DNA: TGTGCCAGCAGCAGACTAGCGGGCGGGAATGAG. This encodes CASSRLAGGNE. The CDR3 in its entirety is CASSRLAGGNEQFF.

A note on this clone: The read terminates 3 residues ahead of where the CDR3 ends, so the germline J gene completes it. The J gene is TRBJ1-1, the V gene TRBV29-1; D gene uncertain. CDR3 length: 10 amino acids. V was shortened by 7 bases and J by 4 bases, with 7 bases between the two germline ends. Per germline, CDR1 SQVTM and CDR2 ANQGSEA. This CDR3 reads CSGTATEAFF. The sequenced CDR3 bases are TGCAGCGGTACAGCCACTGAA.

Regarding this clone: The read stops 3 residues short of the end of the CDR3; the missing end is completed from the germline J gene. The rearrangement joins TRBV7-6 to TRBJ2-7; 8 bases align to TRBD1. The CDR3 has 15 residues. CDR1 and CDR2 (germline): SGHVS, FNYEAQ. Trimming took 5 bases from V and 1 from J; bases not matched to a gene: 7. The CDR3 DNA, read in part, is TGTGCCAGCAGCGATAGAGGGACAGGTTCCTACGAG. It yields the protein CASSDRGTGSYE. The entire CDR3 sequence reads CASSDRGTGSYEQYF.

Notes on this clone: The read gets to within 3 residues of the CDR3 end, and the germline J gene fills in the rest. This chain uses TRBV29-1 with TRBJ2-1; possibly TRBD1 for D (5 bases). The CDR3 runs to 12 residues. In germline, CDR1 is SQVTM, CDR2 ANQGSEA. The V and J ends lost 7 bases and 9 bases respectively, with 16 bases between them. The sequenced CDR3 bases are TGCAGCGCCTCATTCTTTGACAGTGAG. It translates to CSASFFDSE. The whole CDR3 protein is CSASFFDSEQFF.

Concerning this clone itself: The read falls 3 residues short of the CDR3 end, and the missing part is taken from the germline J gene. V is TRBV12-3 or TRBV12-4 and J is TRBJ1-5; 7 bases are a match to TRBD1. Trimming removed 5 bases from V and 4 bases from J; junction bases left unmatched: 2. The CDR3 has 13 amino acids. The CDR3 is CASSTDRNQPQHF. The part of the CDR3 DNA that was read is TGTGCCAGCAGTACGGACAGGAATCAGCCC.

Regarding this clone: The read terminates 3 residues before the CDR3 end, so the remaining end is supplied by the germline J gene. The V call is TRBV11-3, the J call TRBJ2-2, with 9 bases identical to TRBD2. J gave up 5 bases and V 5 bases, and 6 bases lay outside the gene matches. CDR1 is SGHNT and CDR2 is YENEEA in the germline V gene. The CDR3 length is 15 residues. The CDR3 protein is CASSRTSAGTGELFF. Partial CDR3 DNA: TGTGCCAGCAGCCGGACTAGCGCGGGAACCGGGGAG.

In the case of this clone: The observed sequence ends 3 residues before the CDR3 terminus, with the missing tail filled in from the germline J gene. The V and J genes are TRBV27 and TRBJ2-1; tentatively, D is TRBD1 (5 bases). The CDR3 has 14 amino acids. Germline V gene data show CDR1 as MNHEY and CDR2 as SMNVEV (reference sequence). The V and J ends lost 6 bases and 3 bases respectively, with 12 bases between them. CDR3 bases read: TGTGCCAGCAGGGGCATAGGGGACTACAATGAG. It yields the protein CASRGIGDYNE. The whole CDR3 sequence is CASRGIGDYNEQFF.

As regards this clone: Relative to the germline gene, one junction end is altered; a read error may explain this. The read stops 3 residues short of the end of the CDR3; the missing end is completed from the germline J gene. V is TRBV4-2 and J is TRBJ2-1; 11 nucleotides match TRBD2. CDR1 and CDR2 (germline): LGHNA, YNFKEQ. This CDR3 region has 15 residues. Partial CDR3 DNA: TGCGCCAGCAGCCAAGGGCTAGCGGGAGGTCATGAG. As protein: CASSQGLAGGHE. The complete CDR3 protein is CASSQGLAGGHEQFF.

A word on this clone: The read stops 3 residues short of the end of the CDR3; the missing end is completed from the germline J gene. The V and J genes are TRBV6-2 or TRBV6-3 and TRBJ2-4; 8 positions match TRBD2. CDR3 size: 15 residues. Germline assignment: CDR1 MNHEY and CDR2 SVGEGT. With 6 bases clipped from V and 6 bases from J, the junction kept 10 bases outside the gene matches. The DNA read from the CDR3 is TGTGCCAGCAGGCCGGGGGGGAGCGGGACAAACATT. Residues: CASRPGGSGTNI. The CDR3 in its entirety is CASRPGGSGTNIQYF.

For this clone: The read is 3 residues too short to cover the CDR3 end, so that end is filled in from the germline J gene. The chain has TRBV20-1 and TRBJ2-6; D might be TRBD2 (5 bases). The germline V gene has CDR1 DFQATT and CDR2 SNEGSKA (reference sequence). The ends were cut back, 3 bases at V and 1 base at J, with 16 bases in the middle. This CDR3 is built from 17 residues. The CDR3 bases that were read are TGCAGTGCTAGTGCCCCGGGGAGAGGATCTGGGGCCAACGTC. Its translation: CSASAPGRGSGANV. The full-length CDR3 reads as CSASAPGRGSGANVLTF.

With regard to this clone: The sequenced fragment ends 3 residues before the CDR3 boundary, so the rest is inferred from the germline J gene. The rearrangement links TRBV6-1 to TRBJ2-7, with TRBD1 identical over 8 bases. The germline V gene encodes CDR1 MNHNS and CDR2 SASEGT. V shed 1 base, J shed 2 bases, and the junction held 4 bases outside the gene matches. The CDR3 extends over 15 amino acids. Partial CDR3 DNA: TGTGCCAGCAGTGAAGGCCAGGGGGCCCCCTACGAG. Translating gives CASSEGQGAPYE. Given in full, the CDR3 is CASSEGQGAPYEQYF.

On this clone: From the germline J gene comes the end of the CDR3, since the read stops 3 residues before it. The chain has TRBV19 and TRBJ2-1, with D perhaps matching TRBD2 (5 bases). The CDR3 is 15 residues long. Germline V CDR1 and CDR2: LNHDA, SQIVND (reference sequence). Trimming shortened V by 3 bases and J by 4 bases, and 13 bases separated the two germline ends. CDR3 DNA, as far as it was read: TGTGCCAGTAGTATTGCGACTATGCGGTACAATGAG. This translates into CASSIATMRYNE. The CDR3 in its entirety is CASSIATMRYNEQFF.

Note on this clone: The CDR3 end lies 3 residues beyond the end of the read and is filled in from the germline J gene. The chain combines TRBV6-4 with TRBJ2-3; 12 nucleotides line up with TRBD1. V gave up 3 bases and J gave up 6 bases; unmatched junction bases: 4. Germline V gene lookup returns CDR1 MRHNA and CDR2 SNTAGT. The CDR3 has 15 residues. The covered CDR3 bases are TGTGCCAGCAGTGAGGGACAGGGGGCGGCGGATACG. This sequence encodes CASSEGQGAADT. Given in full, the CDR3 is CASSEGQGAADTQYF.

A remark on this clone: The CDR3 end lies 3 residues beyond the end of the read and is filled in from the germline J gene. The rearrangement joins TRBV10-3 to TRBJ2-7, with TRBD1 identical over 7 bases. CDR3 length equals 13 residues. V was pared by 8 bases and J by 5 bases, with 9 bases of the junction left unmatched. Germline lookup yields CDR1 ENHRY and CDR2 SYGVKD. CDR3 in amino acids: CAILRQGINEQYF. Incomplete CDR3 DNA: TGTGCCATCCTTCGACAGGGAATCAACGAG.

A remark on this clone: The observed sequence ends 3 residues before the CDR3 terminus, with the missing tail filled in from the germline J gene. This chain joins TRBV20-1 and TRBJ2-1, with TRBD2 as a possible D gene (6 bases). Germline V CDR1 and CDR2: DFQATT, SNEGSKA (reference sequence). The CDR3 is 15 residues long. V lost 5 bases and J lost 6, with 20 bases in between. The covered CDR3 bases are TGCAGTGCTCCCTCCCCGACTAGTACACTCAATGAG. Translating gives CSAPSPTSTLNE. The whole CDR3 sequence is CSAPSPTSTLNEQFF.

Regarding this clone: Read data end 3 residues before the CDR3 end; the end is taken from the germline J gene. The chain recombines TRBV11-2 with TRBJ2-7; TRBD1 matches 12 bases. V shed 3 bases, J shed 4 bases, and the junction held 4 bases outside the gene matches. The germline gives CDR1 SGHAT, CDR2 FQNNGV. The CDR3 is 15 residues long. The covered CDR3 bases are TGTGCCAGCAGCTTTGGGACAGGGGGCTTATACGAG. This codes for CASSFGTGGLYE. The whole CDR3 is CASSFGTGGLYEQYF. Variable domain in full (rest from reference TRBV11-2 and TRBJ2-7): EAGVAQSPRYKIIEKRQSVAFWCNPISGHATLYWYQQILGQGPKLLIQFQNNGVVDDSQLPKDRFSAERLKGVDSTLKIQPAKLEDSAVYLCASSFGTGGLYEQYFGPGTRLTVT.